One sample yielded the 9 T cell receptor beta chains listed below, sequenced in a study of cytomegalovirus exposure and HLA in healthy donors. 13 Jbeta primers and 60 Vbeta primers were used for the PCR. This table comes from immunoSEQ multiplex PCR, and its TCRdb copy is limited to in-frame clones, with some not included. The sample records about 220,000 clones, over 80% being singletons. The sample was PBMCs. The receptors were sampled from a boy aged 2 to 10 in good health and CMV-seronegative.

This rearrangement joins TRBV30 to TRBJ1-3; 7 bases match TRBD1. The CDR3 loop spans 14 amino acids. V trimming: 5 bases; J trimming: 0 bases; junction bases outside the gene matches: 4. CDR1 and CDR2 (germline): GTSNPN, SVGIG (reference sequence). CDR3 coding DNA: TGTGCCTGGTTCACAGGGGTCTCTGGAAACACCATATATTTT. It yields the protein CAWFTGVSGNTIYF.

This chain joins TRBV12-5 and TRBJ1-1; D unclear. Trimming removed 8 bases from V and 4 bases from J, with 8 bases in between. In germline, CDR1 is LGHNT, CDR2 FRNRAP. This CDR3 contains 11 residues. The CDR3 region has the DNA TGTGCTAGTACTGAAAGCACTGAAGCTTTCTTT. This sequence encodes CASTESTEAFF.

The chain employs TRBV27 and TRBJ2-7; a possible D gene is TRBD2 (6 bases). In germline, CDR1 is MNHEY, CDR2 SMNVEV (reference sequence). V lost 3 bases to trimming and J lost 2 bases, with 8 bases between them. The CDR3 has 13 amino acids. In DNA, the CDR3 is TGTGCCAGCAGTTTCGGACTACCCTACGAGCAGTACTTC. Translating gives CASSFGLPYEQYF.

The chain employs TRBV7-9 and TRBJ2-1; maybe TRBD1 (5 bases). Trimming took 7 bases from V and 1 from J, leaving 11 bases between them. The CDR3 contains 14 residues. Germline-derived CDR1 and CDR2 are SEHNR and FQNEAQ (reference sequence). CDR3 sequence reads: CASTTDRSYNEQFF. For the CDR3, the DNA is TGTGCCAGCACCACTGACAGATCCTACAATGAGCAGTTCTTC.

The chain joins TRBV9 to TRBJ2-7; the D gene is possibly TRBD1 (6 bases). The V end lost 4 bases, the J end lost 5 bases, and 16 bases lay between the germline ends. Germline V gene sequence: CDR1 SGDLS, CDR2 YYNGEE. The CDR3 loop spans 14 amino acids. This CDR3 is CASSPPTGSDEQYF. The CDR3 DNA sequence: TGTGCCAGCAGCCCGCCGACAGGCTCTGACGAGCAGTACTTC.

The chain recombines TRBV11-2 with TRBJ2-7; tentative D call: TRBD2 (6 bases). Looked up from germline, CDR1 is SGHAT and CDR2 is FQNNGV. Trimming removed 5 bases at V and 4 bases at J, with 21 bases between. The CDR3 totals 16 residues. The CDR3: CASSPEAGLTSYEQYF. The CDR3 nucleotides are TGTGCCAGCAGCCCCGAGGCGGGACTCACCAGTTACGAGCAGTACTTC.

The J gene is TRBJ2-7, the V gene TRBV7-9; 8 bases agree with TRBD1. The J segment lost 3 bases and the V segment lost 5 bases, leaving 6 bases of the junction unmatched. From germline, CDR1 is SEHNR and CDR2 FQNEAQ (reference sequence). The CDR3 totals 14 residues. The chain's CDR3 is CASSPDRGGYEQYF. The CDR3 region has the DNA TGTGCCAGCAGCCCCGACAGGGGAGGCTACGAGCAGTACTTC. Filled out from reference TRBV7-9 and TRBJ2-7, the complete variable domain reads DTGVSQNPRHKITKRGQNVTFRCDPISEHNRLYWYRQTLGQGPEFLTYFQNEAQLEKSRLLSDRFSAERPKGSFSTLEIQRTEQGDSAMYLCASSPDRGGYEQYFGPGTRLTVT.

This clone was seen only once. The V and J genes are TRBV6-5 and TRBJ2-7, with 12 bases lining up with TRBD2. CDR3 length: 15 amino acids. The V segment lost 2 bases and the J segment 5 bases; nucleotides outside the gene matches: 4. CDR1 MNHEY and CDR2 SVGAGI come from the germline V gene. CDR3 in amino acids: CASSYLAGGLDEQYF. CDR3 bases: TGTGCCAGCAGTTACCTAGCGGGGGGGCTCGACGAGCAGTACTTC.

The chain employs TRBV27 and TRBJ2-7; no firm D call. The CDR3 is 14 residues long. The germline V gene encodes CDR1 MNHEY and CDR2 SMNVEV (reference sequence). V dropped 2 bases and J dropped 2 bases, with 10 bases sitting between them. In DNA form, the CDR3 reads TGTGCCAGCAGTTTACGAAGCGCTACCTACGAGCAGTACTTC. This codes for CASSLRSATYEQYF.